The source of this T cell receptor (beta chain) is a study of blood T cell repertoires in COVID-19. Study as a whole: PBMCs, B-cell-depleted T cells, or T cells were the source of the cDNA or gDNA that made up the material.

Germline V CDR1 and CDR2: LGHDT, YNNKEL (reference sequence). Trimming removed 0 bases from V and 2 bases from J, with 7 bases in between. The CDR3 is 14 residues long. Only in-frame clones appear in the TCRdb table, and some are missing; sequencing was by immunoSEQ multiplex PCR. The sample has about 270,000 clones; about 91% are singletons. The clonotype was recovered from a person aged 18 to 35 with COVID-19, enrolled during active disease. V usage is TRBV3-1 (or the pseudogene TRBV3-2) and J usage is TRBJ1-2, with D hard to call. Sequences were obtained from peripheral blood. DNA for the CDR3: TGTGCCAGCAGCCAAGACGTGGGCAACTATGGCTACACCTTC. Translated: CASSQDVGNYGYTF.